This T cell receptor beta chain was identified in a study of T cell responses to AZD1222 COVID-19 vaccine (dated by TCRdb to the early 2020s). Regarding the research as a whole: AZD1222 recipients with second doses at about 4 weeks or about 12 weeks were pooled, because spike-specific TCR depth and breadth did not differ between schedules. TCR sequencing covered some 250 trial participants: 207 given two doses of AZD1222 and around 26 given two doses of MenACWY control vaccine. Trial participants were enrolled into age subgroups of 18-55, 56-69 and 70-plus years, which contained around 140, 26 and 57 TCR-sequenced participants, respectively.

The sample's time point label is to be understood as: baseline before first vaccination. Samples from vaccinated people were obtained from the UK trials COV001 and COV002, which included a single-blind randomized controlled phase 2/3 trial of AZD1222 (ChAdOx1 nCoV-19) in healthy adults. Trial participant PBMC samples were collected at day 0 and day 28 after the second dose for TCRbeta chain sequencing. Based on the germline V gene (reference sequence), the CDR1 and CDR2 sequences are MNHEY and SMNVEV. V loses 3 bases, J loses 6 bases, and the germline ends lie 12 bases apart. Taken from cysteine to phenylalanine, the CDR3 has 13 residues. This entry keeps only the CDR3 DNA: 39 bases, framed from base 1. Overall study outcomes, separate from this receptor: The 56-69-year group was small, and its depth increase did not reach significance, likely because of low power. Because no day 14 peak-response samples were available, repertoires were characterized only after the peak T cell response. Reportedly, almost half of the unique spike-specific TCRs recognized epitopes lying outside the regions that are mutated in the B.1.351 and B.1.1.7 variants. Vaccine-associated CD4 TCRs spanned the whole spike protein, with dominant responses in regions 160-218 and 743-854. A significant rise in spike-specific TCR breadth and depth was observed after two AZD1222 doses relative to day 0 and relative to MenACWY recipients. Participants were mostly white British and included more females than males, and it was suggested by the authors that clonal diversity may have been underestimated. Conclusions about previously exposed vaccinees are limited, since just a handful of AZD1222 recipients were seropositive for SARS-CoV-2 at baseline.

The CDR3 regions of human TCRbeta chains were analyzed by immunosequencing. The authors' pipeline ran thus. Repertoire TCRs were matched against a reference library of SARS-CoV-2-specific TCRs generated with the MIRA antigen-specificity platform. Breadth was defined as the fraction of unique TCRs that were SARS-CoV-2-associated. Depth was defined as the fraction of total T cells that were SARS-CoV-2-associated. Using the MIRA data, every spike-specific TCR was mapped to the spike region that the TCR reacted to and assigned to either a CD4 or a CD8 class. Log10-transformed breadth and depth values were compared by one-way ANOVA with Sidak's multiple comparisons tests. TCRdb limited this immuneACCESS table to in-frame rearrangements with V and J called. A share of clones is missing; checked studies link under half to unresolved V genes, and the rest is unexplained. D and trimming were read from the DNA, whereas the V and J calls and clone size are those reported in that table. This sample comprises about 110,000 clones, around nine tenths of them detected only once. Approximately 15% of the sample rests with the top ten.

This clone has just a few counts. There is no known antigen for this receptor. No per-base quality is available; no much larger clone lies one base away. The sequenced sample was peripheral blood, obtained on day 0 of AZD1222 vaccination. This TCR was sampled from an adult in good health. The sequence joins TRBV27 to TRBJ2-7; a tentative D call is TRBD2 (5 bases match). The CDR3 protein is CASSFGRGLEQYF. In nucleotides, the sequence is TGTGCCAGCAGTTTTGGGAGAGGGCTCGAGCAGTACTTC.